Included here is one T cell receptor (beta chain) sequence, with context. Its specificity is not known. The authors gated naive CD8+ T cells as CD45RO-CCR7+CD27+CD95-. UMI-tagged TRB cDNA libraries were built via 5' RACE. TCRdb re-analyzed the 5' RACE reads; it lists each CDR3 protein once, without DNA. This repertoire comprises roughly 63,000 distinct CDR3 sequences; its ten largest clones make up around 5%. These data are taken from a study of CXCR3-negative and CXCR3-positive naive CD8 T cells. Study-level information: Sequencing gave roughly 140 million TRB reads overall, about 1.5 +/- 0.3 million per library. Broader study findings: Diversity ran similarly high across both naive subsets but far lower in memory CD8+ cells. Higher TRB CDR3 hydrophobicity marked CXCR3-positive naive cells relative to CXCR3-negative naive cells.

The source is a human donor in good health. Some clones in this sample may be carry-over from other donors' samples. Sequenced sample: naive CXCR3+ CD8+ T cells from blood. Stated subset: CD45RO-CCR7+CD27+CD95- naive CD8+ T cells expressing CXCR3 (TNR3+).

CDR3 residues: CSVAGQGADEQYF. The chain employs TRBV29-1 and TRBJ2-7; as DNA is missing, the TRBD1 call by TCRdb cannot be tested. From germline, CDR1 is SQVTM and CDR2 ANQGSEA. This CDR3 is built from 13 residues.